This TCR beta chain was observed in a study of shared clonotypes between healthy human individuals. At the level of the study: Each donor's CD8 memory used one plate, CD8 naive two, each CD4 subset three.

CDR3 length: 15 residues. Per the germline V gene, CDR1 is MDHEN and CDR2 is SYDVKM. V shed 6 bases, J shed 2 bases, and the junction held 7 bases outside the gene matches. Assay used: immunoSEQ multiplex PCR; TCRdb lists only in-frame clones, some missing. Found here are around 940,000 clones, roughly 72% of them singletons; the top ten hold approximately 1.5%. Findings and limits, study-wide: Sequencing of the sorted subsets was shown by rarefaction to be incomplete despite large depth.

Concerning this clone: Its antigen is not identified.

The chain uses TRBV28 and TRBJ1-2; 9 positions agree with TRBD1. Sample: memory CD4+ T cells sorted from blood. Sample subset: CD45RA-negative fraction. The TCR originated in a man between 18 and 29 years old in good health. This CDR3 is CASRSPGTGNYGYTF. As DNA, the CDR3 is TGTGCCAGCAGGTCCCCGGGGACAGGGAACTATGGCTACACCTTC.